Listed here are 27 T cell receptor beta chains from one sample, sequenced in a study of blood T cells in healthy people across ages. Using a J-beta primer mix together with a sample-barcoded 5' primer, a second PCR was run for roughly 6 to 11 cycles. MiXCR, run by TCRdb on the 5' RACE reads, gives a single entry per CDR3 protein. The table lists about 830,000 distinct CDR3 sequences, 62% of them singletons. Sequenced: blood. These receptor sequences come from a man between 25 and 39 years old in good health.

V usage is TRBV18 and J usage is TRBJ1-5; maybe TRBD1 (6 bases). Germline CDR1 reads KGHSH; CDR2 reads LQKENI. This CDR3 is built from 14 residues. V was trimmed by 5 bases and J by 7 bases, leaving 15 bases between them. As DNA, the CDR3 is TGTGCCAGCTCATCAGGGGTCGAAGTACAGCCCCAGCATTTT. This encodes CASSSGVEVQPQHF.

The rearrangement uses TRBV3-1 and TRBJ2-7, with D tentatively TRBD2 (5 bases). V lost 4 bases, J lost 2 bases, and 12 bases lay in between. This CDR3 contains 14 residues. Germline V lookup: CDR1 LGHDT, CDR2 YNNKEL (reference sequence). The CDR3 loop is CASSPYPGAYEQYF. In DNA form, the CDR3 reads TGTGCCAGCAGCCCCTATCCCGGGGCCTACGAGCAGTACTTC.

The chain carries TRBV9 and TRBJ2-1; 7 nucleotides line up with TRBD2. V lost 0 bases to trimming and J lost 2 bases; unmatched junction nucleotides: 8. Germline V gene sequence: CDR1 SGDLS, CDR2 YYNGEE. There are 17 residues in the CDR3. As DNA, the CDR3 is TGTGCCAGCAGCGTAGCTCAGGGCGGGGGAGCCTACAATGAGCAGTTCTTC. It encodes CASSVAQGGGAYNEQFF. Full variable domain (outside the CDR3, taken from reference TRBV9 and TRBJ2-1): DSGVTQTPKHLITATGQRVTLRCSPRSGDLSVYWYQQSLDQGLQFLIQYYNGEERAKGNILERFSAQQFPDLHSELNLSSLELGDSALYFCASSVAQGGGAYNEQFFGPGTRLTVL.

This clonotype turned up a few times. V is TRBV7-2 and J is TRBJ1-2, with a tentative D call TRBD1 (6 bases). V lost 5 bases to trimming and J lost 4 bases, with 29 bases between them. Germline V gene lookup returns CDR1 SGHTA and CDR2 FQGNSA. CDR3 length equals 19 residues. The CDR3 DNA reads as TGTGCCAGCAGCCCCCACAAACCGGGACATAGCGTAAAACTCTATGGCTACACCTTC. This sequence encodes CASSPHKPGHSVKLYGYTF.

The rearrangement links TRBV9 to TRBJ1-1; TRBD1 is a possible D gene (5 bases). The CDR3 covers 14 residues. Per the germline V gene, CDR1 is SGDLS and CDR2 is YYNGEE. V gave up 4 bases and J gave up 8 bases, with 18 bases separating them. The CDR3, as DNA: TGTGCCAGCAGCACCGGGTCCGGGGCTGGGGAAGCTTTCTTT. It encodes CASSTGSGAGEAFF.

The CDR3 sequence is CASSQDGAGDYEQYF. In DNA, the CDR3 is TGCGCCAGCAGCCAAGATGGGGCAGGGGACTACGAGCAGTACTTC. The chain couples TRBV4-3 to TRBJ2-7; possible D gene TRBD1, 6 bases. V dropped 0 bases and J dropped 3 bases, with 12 bases sitting between them. The CDR3 is 15 amino acids. Germline CDR1 reads LGHNA; CDR2 reads YSLEER.

This sequence joins TRBV28 and TRBJ2-1, with D perhaps TRBD1 (5 bases). Trimming cost V 11 bases and J 0 bases, with 17 bases left between them. CDR1 is MDHEN, CDR2 SYDVKM, per germline. This CDR3 region has 15 residues. The CDR3 is CAGSETGPSYNEQFF. The DNA for the CDR3 is TGTGCCGGCTCGGAAACAGGACCCTCCTACAATGAGCAGTTCTTC.

The chain combines TRBV4-3 with TRBJ1-2; D uncertain. Trimming stripped 0 bases from V and 1 base from J, with 12 bases between. Germline V gene data show CDR1 as LGHNA and CDR2 as YSLEER. This CDR3 contains 16 residues. CDR3 in DNA: TGCGCCAGCAGCCAAGATTGGCCCGAGAATAACTATGGCTACACCTTC. This codes for CASSQDWPENNYGYTF.

This clonotype was counted a few times. DNA for the CDR3: TGCAGCGTTGTACGGACAGATACGCAGTATTTT. It specifies CSVVRTDTQYF. The chain uses TRBV29-1 and TRBJ2-3; unclear D gene. Germline-derived CDR1 and CDR2 are SQVTM and ANQGSEA. V shed 4 bases and J shed 3 bases, with 5 bases lying between them. The CDR3 has 11 residues.

Turning to this clonotype: At one boundary the junction diverges from the germline segment, which might be a read error. The chain combines TRBV5-1 with TRBJ2-7, with 11 bases that match TRBD2. Germline V gives CDR1 SGHRS, CDR2 YFSETQ. The CDR3 spans 14 residues. In DNA, the CDR3 is TGTGCCAGTTCTAGCGGGGGGATTGTCAATGAGCAGTACTTC. This encodes CASSSGGIVNEQYF.

The chain links TRBV4-3 to TRBJ1-5; D gene uncertain. Germline V lookup: CDR1 LGHNA, CDR2 YSLEER. V was trimmed by 0 bases and J by 6 bases, leaving 15 bases between them. CDR3 length: 16 amino acids. DNA of the CDR3: TGCGCCAGCAGCCAAGATCTGAATCGGATCGGTCAGCCCCAGCATTTT. This encodes CASSQDLNRIGQPQHF.

This clonotype was seen a single time. The J gene is TRBJ1-2, the V gene TRBV10-3; 8 bases match TRBD1. After removal of 5 bases from V and 8 bases from J, the junction contained 10 bases not matched to a gene. Germline V CDR1 and CDR2: ENHRY, SYGVKD. The CDR3 totals 14 residues. CDR3 in amino acids: CAISLAQGAGGYTF. CDR3 DNA: TGTGCCATCAGTCTCGCCCAGGGGGCGGGCGGCTACACCTTC.

The V call is TRBV12-5, the J call TRBJ2-1, with D possibly being TRBD1 (8 bases). There are 15 residues in the CDR3. V lost 1 base to trimming and J lost 6 bases, with 13 bases between them. The V gene's germline CDR1 is LGHNT and CDR2 FRNRAP. As DNA, the CDR3 is TGTGCTAGTGGTTTGGAACAGGGGGGGGTCAATGAGCAGTTCTTC. Residues: CASGLEQGGVNEQFF. Full variable domain (missing parts from reference TRBV12-5 and TRBJ2-1): DARVTQTPRHKVTEMGQEVTMRCQPILGHNTVFWYRQTMMQGLELLAYFRNRAPLDDSGMPKDRFSAEMPDATLATLKIQPSEPRDSAVYFCASGLEQGGVNEQFFGPGTRLTVL.

CDR3 nucleotide sequence: TGTGCCAGCAGTTACGGGGGTGAAAAACTGTTTTTT. Its protein is CASSYGGEKLFF. J is TRBJ1-4 and V is TRBV6-5; D possibly corresponds to TRBD1 (5 bases). The CDR3 is 12 amino acids. V was trimmed by 2 bases and J by 7 bases, leaving 5 bases between them. In germline, CDR1 is MNHEY, CDR2 SVGAGI.

The chain couples TRBV30 to TRBJ2-3, with a tentative D call TRBD2 (5 bases). Germline V gene sequence: CDR1 GTSNPN, CDR2 SVGIG (reference sequence). The V end was cut by 4 bases, the J end by 10 bases, with 18 bases between. The CDR3 consists of 13 residues. The CDR3 loop is CAWILGPGNAQYF. The CDR3 DNA is TGTGCCTGGATTCTAGGGCCGGGAAATGCGCAGTATTTT.

V and J are TRBV28 and TRBJ1-6; no firm D call. The length of the CDR3 is 15 residues. V was shortened by 3 bases and J by 5 bases, with 11 bases between the two germline ends. CDR1 is MDHEN, CDR2 SYDVKM, per germline. CDR3 in amino acids: CASSFWREDNSPLHF. CDR3 nucleotide sequence: TGTGCCAGCAGTTTTTGGCGTGAGGATAATTCACCCCTCCACTTT.

V gene TRBV7-2 combines with J gene TRBJ2-1; TRBD2 matches at 11 bases. Per the germline V gene, CDR1 is SGHTA and CDR2 is FQGNSA. The CDR3 spans 15 residues. The V and J ends lost 5 bases and 7 bases, in that order; junction bases with no gene match: 7. CDR3 loop: CASSAHSGRGNEQFF. The CDR3 coding sequence is TGTGCCAGCAGCGCACATAGCGGGAGGGGGAATGAGCAGTTCTTC.

V gene TRBV9 combines with J gene TRBJ2-7; D possibly corresponds to TRBD1 (6 bases). Germline V gene data show CDR1 as SGDLS and CDR2 as YYNGEE. The CDR3 runs to 14 residues. V dropped 7 bases and J dropped 7 bases, with 21 bases sitting between them. In nucleotides, the CDR3 is TGTGCCAGCGCACAACAGGGCCAGGGTGATGAGCAGTACTTC. Protein product: CASAQQGQGDEQYF.

The chain uses TRBV4-1 and TRBJ2-1; 11 positions match TRBD2. Germline V CDR1 and CDR2: MGHRA, YSYEKL. V was pared by 2 bases and J by 10 bases, with 7 bases of the junction left unmatched. The CDR3 is 15 amino acids. In nucleotides, the CDR3 is TGCGCCAGCAGCCAATCCCTAGCGGGGGGAGACGAGCAGTTCTTC. Protein sequence: CASSQSLAGGDEQFF.

This sequence joins TRBV6-1 and TRBJ2-4; 9 nucleotides align to TRBD2. The end of the DNA fits TRBJ2-7 better, so the J call may be wrong. The CDR3 contains 15 residues. Germline CDR1 is MNHNS and CDR2 is SASEGT. The CDR3 coding sequence is TGTGCCAGCAATTGGGTAGGGACTAGCCGCTACGAGCAGTACTTC. It encodes CASNWVGTSRYEQYF.

The V call is TRBV12-3 or TRBV12-4, the J call TRBJ2-3; 9 positions agree with TRBD1. There are 16 residues in the CDR3. J gave up 2 bases and V 5 bases, and 8 bases lay outside the gene matches. CDR3 protein: CASSTPGTGFTDTQYF. The CDR3, as DNA: TGTGCCAGCAGTACTCCCGGGACAGGGTTCACAGATACGCAGTATTTT.

The chain links TRBV7-2 to TRBJ2-1; TRBD2 is a possible D gene (7 bases). From germline, CDR1 is SGHTA and CDR2 FQGNSA. V dropped 4 bases and J dropped 10 bases, with 20 bases sitting between them. This CDR3 has 15 residues. The CDR3 reads CASSSLGGRGKEQFF. In nucleotides, the CDR3 is TGTGCCAGCAGCTCCCTCGGGGGGCGGGGGAAGGAGCAGTTCTTC.

The rearrangement uses TRBV7-8 and TRBJ2-3; 9 nucleotides line up with TRBD2. The CDR3 runs to 16 residues. The V and J ends lost 5 bases and 3 bases, in that order; junction bases with no gene match: 9. Germline V lookup: CDR1 SGHVS, CDR2 FQNEAQ. The CDR3 protein is CASSPRTSVITDTQYF. In DNA, the CDR3 is TGTGCCAGCAGCCCACGGACTAGCGTGATTACAGATACGCAGTATTTT.

The rearrangement links TRBV4-3 to TRBJ1-4; D unclear. Germline V CDR1 and CDR2: LGHNA, YSLEER. The CDR3 covers 15 residues. The V and J ends lost 2 bases and 0 bases respectively, with 7 bases between them. The CDR3 protein is CASSQTASTNEKLFF. The CDR3 DNA is TGCGCCAGCAGCCAAACAGCCTCAACTAATGAAAAACTGTTTTTT.

This clonotype turned up a few times. The rearrangement uses TRBV7-9 and TRBJ1-2, with TRBD1 matching over 7 bases. Germline CDR1 and CDR2: SEHNR and FQNEAQ (reference sequence). The CDR3 extends over 13 amino acids. V gave up 5 bases and J gave up 4 bases; unmatched junction bases: 4. The CDR3 region is CASSKGGVYGYTF. In DNA, the CDR3 is TGTGCCAGCAGCAAAGGGGGCGTCTATGGCTACACCTTC.

The chain joins TRBV11-1 to TRBJ2-3; 9 positions agree with TRBD2. V shed 5 bases, J shed 0 bases, and the junction held 21 bases outside the gene matches. CDR1 SGHAT and CDR2 FQDESV come from the germline V gene (reference sequence). The CDR3 is 21 amino acids. The CDR3 sequence is CASSTLTSGTEGRTSTDTQYF. For the CDR3, the DNA is TGTGCCAGCAGCACACTGACTAGCGGAACCGAGGGGAGAACTAGCACAGATACGCAGTATTTT.

The rearrangement joins TRBV2 to TRBJ1-2; D gene uncertain. The CDR3 is 12 residues long. V lost 7 bases and J lost 3, with 9 bases in between. Germline lookup yields CDR1 SNHLY and CDR2 FYNNEI. In DNA, the CDR3 is TGTGCCAGCACCGACAAGGACTATGGCTACACCTTC. Translating it yields CASTDKDYGYTF.